A selection of T cell receptor beta chains follows, all from one sample in a study of shared clonotypes between healthy human individuals. Assay: immunoSEQ multiplex PCR; the TCRdb copy retains only in-frame clones and omits some. The sample consists of around 1.9 million clones, about 92% of them appearing once. Sequenced: naive CD8+ T cells from PBMCs. These receptor sequences come from a man younger than 30 in good health. Some clones in this sample may be carry-over from other donors' samples. Both conserved end residues are part of each CDR3. Each record gives: V gene, D gene, clone size, J gene, CDR3 DNA, CDR3 protein. The D gene is left open where the match is weak. The size of a clone is reported for some rows only, either as once, few or many, or as a class for expanded clones.

TRBV19	TRBD1	NA	TRBJ1-1	TGTGCCAGTAGTATACGGGACAGGGGCGCTGAAGCTTTCTTT	CASSIRDRGAEAFF
TRBV28	NA	NA	TRBJ2-1	TGTGCCAGCAGTTTGGGACTCCTCGTGGGAGAGCAGTTCTTC	CASSLGLLVGEQFF
TRBV19	NA	NA	TRBJ2-7	TGTGCCAGTTCCGGGACAAGCTATTACGAGCAGTACTTC	CASSGTSYYEQYF
TRBV27	NA	NA	TRBJ1-1	TGTGCCAGCAGACTGGGGCGGGGGACTGAAGCTTTCTTT	CASRLGRGTEAFF
TRBV15	TRBD2	NA	TRBJ2-7	TGTGCCACCAGCTTATTAGCGGGAGTTTACGAGCAGTACTTC	CATSLLAGVYEQYF
TRBV27	NA	NA	TRBJ2-3	TGTGCCAGCAGTTGGACGGAGCGAACAGATACGCAGTATTTT	CASSWTERTDTQYF
TRBV28	NA	NA	TRBJ1-1	TGTGCCAGCAGTTTCCATCTACAGGCTTTGAACACTGAAGCTTTCTTT	CASSFHLQALNTEAFF
TRBV7-9	NA	NA	TRBJ2-1	TGTGCCAGCAGCCCCCCGGGATCTCGCAACAATGAGCAGTTCTTC	CASSPPGSRNNEQFF
TRBV9	NA	NA	TRBJ1-4	TGTGCCAGCAGCGTAGGAGGAGCGAATGAAAAACTGTTTTTT	CASSVGGANEKLFF
TRBV5-6	NA	once	TRBJ2-2	TGTGCCAGCAGCTTGACTAACACCGGGGAGCTGTTTTTT	CASSLTNTGELFF